The 14 T cell receptor beta chains below all came from one sample that was sequenced in a study of neoadjuvant anti-PD-1 for oral cavity cancer. TCRdb keeps only in-frame clones here, not all; method: immunoSEQ multiplex PCR. Of roughly 60,000 clones in the sample, around 85% were seen once. The material sequenced was PBMCs, taken before nivolumab (anti-PD-1) treatment. Source of these receptors: a person aged 35-79 years with oral cavity squamous cell carcinoma.

The chain has TRBV6-5 and TRBJ1-6, with D maybe TRBD1 (6 bases). Germline CDR1 MNHEY, CDR2 SVGAGI. This CDR3 has 15 residues. V dropped 0 bases and J dropped 9 bases, with 12 bases sitting between them. CDR3 region: CASSYSRRGASPLHF. CDR3 in DNA: TGTGCCAGCAGTTACTCTCGTAGGGGGGCTTCACCCCTCCACTTT.

The V and J genes are TRBV11-2 and TRBJ1-2, with D uncertain. Trimming took 4 bases from V and 2 from J, leaving 2 bases between them. Germline V lookup: CDR1 SGHAT, CDR2 FQNNGV. This CDR3 region has 11 residues. As DNA, the CDR3 is TGTGCCAGCAGCTCCAACTATGGCTACACCTTC. This sequence encodes CASSSNYGYTF. Full variable domain (remainder filled in from reference TRBV11-2 and TRBJ1-2): EAGVAQSPRYKIIEKRQSVAFWCNPISGHATLYWYQQILGQGPKLLIQFQNNGVVDDSQLPKDRFSAERLKGVDSTLKIQPAKLEDSAVYLCASSSNYGYTFGSGTRLTVV.

The chain combines TRBV5-4 with TRBJ2-1; 9 nucleotides align to TRBD2. Germline V CDR1 and CDR2: SGHNT, YYREEE (reference sequence). The CDR3 is 16 residues long. J lost 8 bases, V lost 4 bases, and 13 bases had no gene match. The CDR3 coding sequence is TGTGCCAGCAGCCGCCGGACTAGCGTATTTCGAGATGAGCAGTTCTTC. Protein: CASSRRTSVFRDEQFF. The full variable domain, its missing parts supplied by reference TRBV5-4 and TRBJ2-1, is ETGVTQSPTHLIKTRGQQVTLRCSSQSGHNTVSWYQQALGQGPQFIFQYYREEENGRGNFPPRFSGLQFPNYSSELNVNALELDDSALYLCASSRRTSVFRDEQFFGPGTRLTVL.

V is TRBV5-6 and J is TRBJ1-2; 8 bases match TRBD1. The V segment lost 0 bases and the J segment 4 bases; nucleotides outside the gene matches: 8. This CDR3 has 16 residues. Germline lookup yields CDR1 SGHDT and CDR2 YYEEEE. The CDR3 nucleotides are TGTGCCAGCAGCTTGGGGCCAGGGGGCGCCGCCTATGGCTACACCTTC. Translated: CASSLGPGGAAYGYTF.

The V and J genes are TRBV19 and TRBJ1-6; 10 positions agree with TRBD1. V lost 5 bases to trimming and J lost 8 bases; unmatched junction nucleotides: 3. CDR1 is LNHDA, CDR2 SQIVND, per germline (reference sequence). The CDR3 covers 14 residues. The CDR3 bases are TGTGCCAGTAGTGGAGGGACAGGGGATTCACCCCTCCACTTT. This gives the protein CASSGGTGDSPLHF.

The V and J genes are TRBV7-2 and TRBJ1-5; D is ambiguous. CDR1 and CDR2 (germline): SGHTA, FQGNSA. The germline V and J ends were trimmed by 1 base and 0 bases, with 10 bases remaining between them. The CDR3 has 16 residues. CDR3 protein: CASSLGSTPSNQPQHF. As DNA, the CDR3 is TGTGCCAGCAGCTTAGGTAGTACACCTAGCAATCAGCCCCAGCATTTT. Looking up the rest from reference TRBV7-2 and TRBJ1-5 gives the full variable domain: GAGVSQSPSNKVTEKGKDVELRCDPISGHTALYWYRQSLGQGLEFLIYFQGNSAPDKSGLPSDRFSAERTGGSVSTLTIQRTQQEDSAVYLCASSLGSTPSNQPQHFGDGTRLSIL.

V and J are TRBV7-7 and TRBJ1-1; unclear D gene. Trimming took 5 bases from V and 5 from J, leaving 12 bases between them. The CDR3 is 13 amino acids. Per the germline V gene, CDR1 is SSHAT and CDR2 is FNYEAQ (reference sequence). The CDR3 loop reads CASSRDLGTEAFF. For the CDR3, the DNA is TGTGCCAGCAGCCGTGACCTGGGGACTGAAGCTTTCTTT.

The chain uses TRBV19 and TRBJ2-3; D could derive from TRBD1 or TRBD2 (5 bases each). V was clipped by 10 bases and J by 0 bases, with 20 bases between them. This CDR3 has 16 residues. In germline, CDR1 is LNHDA, CDR2 SQIVND (reference sequence). CDR3 loop: CATAWDGRTSTDTQYF. In nucleotides, the CDR3 is TGTGCCACCGCCTGGGACGGGCGGACTAGCACAGATACGCAGTATTTT.

This chain joins TRBV6-5 and TRBJ1-1; D is perhaps TRBD1 (5 bases). The V end was cut by 0 bases, the J end by 4 bases, with 9 bases between. Germline loops: CDR1 MNHEY, CDR2 SVGAGI. CDR3 length equals 14 residues. The CDR3 is CASSYSDKGTEAFF. In nucleotides, the CDR3 is TGTGCCAGCAGTTACTCGGACAAGGGCACTGAAGCTTTCTTT.

The rearrangement joins TRBV30 to TRBJ1-6; 7 nucleotides align to TRBD1. The ends lost 2 bases at V and 8 bases at J; junction bases unmatched: 3. Looked up from germline, CDR1 is GTSNPN and CDR2 is SVGIG (reference sequence). The CDR3 covers 13 residues. The CDR3, as DNA: TGTGCCTGGAGTACAGGGGAAGATTCACCCCTCCACTTT. It yields the protein CAWSTGEDSPLHF.

J is TRBJ2-7 and V is TRBV29-1; no clear D gene. Per the germline V gene, CDR1 is SQVTM and CDR2 is ANQGSEA. This CDR3 has 12 amino acids. V dropped 5 bases and J dropped 0 bases, with 8 bases sitting between them. The CDR3 spells CSVTTSSYEQYF. DNA of the CDR3: TGCAGCGTTACTACGAGCTCCTACGAGCAGTACTTC.

CDR3 region: CAIRQLNTIYF. The CDR3 bases are TGTGCCATAAGACAGTTAAACACCATATATTTT. The rearrangement joins TRBV6-1 to TRBJ1-3, with D perhaps TRBD1 (5 bases). Germline loops: CDR1 MNHNS, CDR2 SASEGT. The CDR3 is made up of 11 amino acids. Between the trimmed V and J ends, which lost 10 bases and 6 bases, there was a span of 10 bases.

This clone was observed once. V usage is TRBV19 and J usage is TRBJ2-2; 11 nucleotides align to TRBD2. The CDR3 sequence is 16 residues long. From germline, CDR1 is LNHDA and CDR2 SQIVND (reference sequence). After removal of 1 base from V and 4 bases from J, the junction contained 2 bases not matched to a gene. The CDR3 nucleotides read TGTGCCAGTAGTATAGGTAGCGGGAGGGCCACCGGGGAGCTGTTTTTT. Translated: CASSIGSGRATGELFF.

J is TRBJ2-7 and V is TRBV19; maybe TRBD2 (5 bases). Trimming removed 8 bases from V and 2 bases from J, with 13 bases in between. Per germline, CDR1 LNHDA and CDR2 SQIVND (reference sequence). CDR3 length equals 13 residues. This CDR3 reads CASQTDGTYEQYF. The CDR3 bases are TGTGCCAGTCAGACGGACGGGACCTACGAGCAGTACTTC.